The TCR beta chain under discussion was sequenced for a study of T cell responses to AZD1222 COVID-19 vaccine. The table came from immunoSEQ multiplex PCR; TCRdb's copy has only in-frame clones and leaves some out. The sample lists 170,000 or so clones, 85% to 95% seen once, with around 0.96% in the top ten. The study, taken as a whole, reports: The repertoires were collected only after the peak T cell response. Clonal diversity may have been underestimated, and the donors were mostly white British, with more females than males.

As concerns this clone: Its antigen is unidentified.

This sequence was found in an adult in good health. This specimen consisted of peripheral blood, obtained on day 0 of AZD1222 vaccination.

The CDR3 DNA reads as TGTGCCAGCAGTTACAGGGGATCAACTAATGAAAAACTGTTTTTT. This sequence encodes CASSYRGSTNEKLFF. The gene calls are TRBV6-5 and TRBJ1-4; D is perhaps TRBD1 (5 bases). Per the germline V gene, CDR1 is MNHEY and CDR2 is SVGAGI. Trimming shortened V by 2 bases and J by 0 bases, and 7 bases separated the two germline ends. This CDR3 has 15 residues.